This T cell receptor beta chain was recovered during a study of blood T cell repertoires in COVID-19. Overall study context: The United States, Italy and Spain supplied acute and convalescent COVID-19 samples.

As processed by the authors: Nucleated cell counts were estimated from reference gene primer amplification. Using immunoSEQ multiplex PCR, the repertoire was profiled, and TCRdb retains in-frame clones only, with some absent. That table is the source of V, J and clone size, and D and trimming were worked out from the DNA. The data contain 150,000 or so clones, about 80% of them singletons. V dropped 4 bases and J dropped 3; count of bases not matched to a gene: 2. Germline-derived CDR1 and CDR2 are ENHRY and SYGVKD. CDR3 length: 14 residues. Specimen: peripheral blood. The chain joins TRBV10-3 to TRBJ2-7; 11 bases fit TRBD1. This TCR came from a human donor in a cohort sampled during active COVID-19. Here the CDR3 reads CAISGGQGDYEQYF. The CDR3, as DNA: TGTGCCATCAGTGGGGGACAGGGGGACTACGAGCAGTACTTC.